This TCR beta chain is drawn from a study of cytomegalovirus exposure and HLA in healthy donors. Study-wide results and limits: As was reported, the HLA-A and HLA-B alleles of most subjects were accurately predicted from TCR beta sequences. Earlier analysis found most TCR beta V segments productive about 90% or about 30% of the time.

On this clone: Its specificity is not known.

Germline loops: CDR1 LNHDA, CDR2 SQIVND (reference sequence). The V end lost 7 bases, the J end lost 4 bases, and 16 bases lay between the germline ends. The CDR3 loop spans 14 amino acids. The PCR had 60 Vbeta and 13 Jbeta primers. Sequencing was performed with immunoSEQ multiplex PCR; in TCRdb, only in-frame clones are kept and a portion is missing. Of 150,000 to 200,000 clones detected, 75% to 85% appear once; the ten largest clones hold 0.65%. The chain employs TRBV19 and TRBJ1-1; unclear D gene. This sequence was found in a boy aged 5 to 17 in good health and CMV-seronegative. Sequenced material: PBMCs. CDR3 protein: CASTPPGRGTEAFF. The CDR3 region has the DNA TGTGCCAGTACCCCCCCGGGCCGGGGCACTGAAGCTTTCTTT.